This T cell receptor beta chain was captured by sequencing in a study of blood T cells in healthy people across ages. Findings and caveats of the study: The study found more naive CD4+ cells and higher diversity in long-lived than aged donors. Considered underestimates were the diversity estimates obtained from one million T cells.

Healthy Caucasian individuals from Russia aged about 6 to 90 were enrolled as donors. As to this clonotype: Its cognate antigen is unknown.

After removal of 2 bases from V and 13 bases from J, the junction contained 4 bases not matched to a gene. CDR1 is MNHEY and CDR2 is SVGEGT in the germline V gene. The CDR3 is 13 amino acids. A second PCR of 7 to 11 cycles used a sample-barcoded 5' primer and a J-beta primer mix. Tags on each cDNA molecule came from a template-switch adaptor with 12 random nucleotides. MiXCR was run by TCRdb on the 5' RACE reads, yielding one entry per CDR3 protein. The table has about a million distinct CDR3 sequences, roughly 47% seen once. The sample comprised blood. The chain links TRBV6-2 or TRBV6-3 to TRBJ2-3, with 12 bases matching TRBD2. The receptor's source is a woman aged 55-69 years in good health. The CDR3 reads CASSYETSGRKYF. The CDR3 DNA follows: TGTGCCAGCAGTTACGAGACTAGCGGGAGAAAGTATTTT.